The 7 T cell receptor beta chains below all came from one sample that was sequenced in a study of cytomegalovirus exposure and HLA in healthy donors. PCR employed 60 Vbeta and 13 Jbeta primers. Assay used: immunoSEQ multiplex PCR; TCRdb lists only in-frame clones, some missing. The sample includes 100,000 to 150,000 clones, approximately 75% of them seen just once. The sequencing input was PBMCs. The origin of the receptors is a man aged 30 to 39 in good health and CMV-seronegative.

This CDR3 reads CASIREGGGLFF. The CDR3 DNA reads as TGTGCCAGCATCCGAGAAGGGGGCGGGCTGTTTTTT. This chain uses TRBV2 with TRBJ2-2; 7 positions agree with TRBD1. There are 12 residues in the CDR3. Germline trimming cut 7 bases from V and 13 bases from J; bases unmatched to any gene: 9. CDR1 SNHLY and CDR2 FYNNEI come from the germline V gene.

This clone was recorded once. The chain has TRBV5-1 and TRBJ2-7; weak D call: TRBD2 (5 bases). CDR3 length: 13 amino acids. V was cut by 2 bases and J by 4 bases, with 10 bases left in between. CDR1 is SGHRS, CDR2 YFSETQ, per germline. DNA of the CDR3: TGCGCCAGCAGCTTTACCCCGGGGTACGAGCAGTACTTC. This translates into CASSFTPGYEQYF.

J is TRBJ1-2 and V is TRBV2, with 12 bases fitting TRBD1. The germline V gene has CDR1 SNHLY and CDR2 FYNNEI. This CDR3 has 16 amino acids. V was clipped by 6 bases and J by 2 bases; unmatched bases: 7. CDR3 coding DNA: TGTGCCAGCAGCGGGACAGGGGGCCTTCAGAACTATGGCTACACCTTC. The encoded protein is CASSGTGGLQNYGYTF.

V gene TRBV5-1 combines with J gene TRBJ2-5; D perhaps matches TRBD2 (6 bases). With the DNA end fitting TRBJ2-7 better, the J assignment may be wrong. Germline CDR1 and CDR2: SGHRS and YFSETQ. This CDR3 is built from 16 residues. The CDR3 DNA sequence: TGCGCCAGCAGCTTGGACCCCGGGGGATTGACCTACGAGCAGTACTTC. Its protein product is CASSLDPGGLTYEQYF.

The V call is TRBV6-1, the J call TRBJ2-3, with D possibly TRBD1 on 6 matching bases. CDR3 length: 13 residues. Trimming left V 11 bases short and J 3 bases short, with 15 bases between. The V gene's germline CDR1 is MNHNS and CDR2 SASEGT. The CDR3 DNA sequence: TGTGCCCTCAGGGCAGGGGCGACAGATACGCAGTATTTT. Protein product: CALRAGATDTQYF.

The chain links TRBV11-1 to TRBJ2-2; 8 bases align to TRBD1. The CDR3 has 15 residues. The germline V gene has CDR1 SGHAT and CDR2 FQDESV (reference sequence). V shed 2 bases and J 6 bases; nucleotides not matched to a gene: 5. The CDR3 is CASSLWAGGPGELFF. The CDR3 nucleotides read TGTGCCAGCAGCTTATGGGCAGGGGGCCCCGGGGAGCTGTTTTTT. Full variable domain (remainder filled in from reference TRBV11-1 and TRBJ2-2): EAEVAQSPRYKITEKSQAVAFWCDPISGHATLYWYRQILGQGPELLVQFQDESVVDDSQLPKDRFSAERLKGVDSTLKIQPAELGDSAMYLCASSLWAGGPGELFFGEGSRLTVL.

The chain couples TRBV6-1 to TRBJ2-3; TRBD2 aligns across 9 bases. Germline CDR1 reads MNHNS; CDR2 reads SASEGT. The CDR3 consists of 15 residues. Unmatched junction bases numbered 2, after V lost 3 bases and J lost 1 base. CDR3 sequence reads: CASSESSGGTDTQYF. The CDR3 DNA follows: TGTGCCAGCAGTGAGTCTAGCGGGGGCACAGATACGCAGTATTTT.